This T cell receptor (beta chain) was found in a study of T cell responses to AZD1222 COVID-19 vaccine. Study summary: Pooling covered second doses at about 4 or about 12 weeks. Findings and limits, study-wide: Along spike, vaccine-associated CD4 TCRs were found throughout, with dominance at 160-218 and 743-854. Increased Spike-specific TCR breadth and depth were observed after two AZD1222 doses.

The germline V and J ends were trimmed by 0 bases and 7 bases, with 18 bases remaining between them. CDR1 and CDR2 from the germline V gene are SQVTM and ANQGSEA. The CDR3 has 15 residues. On this clone: No antigen is known for it.

Sequencing used immunoSEQ multiplex PCR; TCRdb keeps in-frame clones, though not all of them. The data hold around 130,000 clones, with around 90% observed a single time. This receptor was identified in an adult in good health. Sequencing was performed on peripheral blood, taken on day 0 of AZD1222 vaccination. The rearrangement joins TRBV29-1 to TRBJ1-2, with a possible D match to TRBD1 (5 bases). For the CDR3, the DNA is TGCAGCGTTGAAGATCTTGCCGGAGTCGGGACTGGCTACACCTTC. This encodes CSVEDLAGVGTGYTF.